The clone carrying this TCR beta chain has a handful of counts. Its antigen is unknown. This sample stems from a study of T cell repertoires in cytomegalovirus infection. General study results and limits: Ex vivo responses were dominated by HLA-C-restricted CMV-specific TCR beta clonotypes.

TCRdb independently ran MiXCR on the reads; one entry per CDR3 protein. The sample records more than 45,000 distinct CDR3 sequences, roughly a fifth being singletons. The clonotype originates from a human donor in good health (CMV status not recorded). Some clones in this sample may be carry-over from other donors' samples. The specimen was CD8+ T cells from cultured PBMCs, collected from culture after CMV antigen stimulation.

CDR3: CASSLGGETNTGELFF. CDR3 nucleotide sequence: TGTGCCAGCAGCTTAGGGGGGGAGACGAACACCGGGGAGCTGTTTTTT. The chain couples TRBV11-2 to TRBJ2-2; tentative D call: TRBD2 (6 bases). Deletions cut 1 base from V and 0 bases from J, with 9 bases between. This CDR3 has 16 residues. The germline CDR1 and CDR2 sequences are SGHAT and FQNNGV.